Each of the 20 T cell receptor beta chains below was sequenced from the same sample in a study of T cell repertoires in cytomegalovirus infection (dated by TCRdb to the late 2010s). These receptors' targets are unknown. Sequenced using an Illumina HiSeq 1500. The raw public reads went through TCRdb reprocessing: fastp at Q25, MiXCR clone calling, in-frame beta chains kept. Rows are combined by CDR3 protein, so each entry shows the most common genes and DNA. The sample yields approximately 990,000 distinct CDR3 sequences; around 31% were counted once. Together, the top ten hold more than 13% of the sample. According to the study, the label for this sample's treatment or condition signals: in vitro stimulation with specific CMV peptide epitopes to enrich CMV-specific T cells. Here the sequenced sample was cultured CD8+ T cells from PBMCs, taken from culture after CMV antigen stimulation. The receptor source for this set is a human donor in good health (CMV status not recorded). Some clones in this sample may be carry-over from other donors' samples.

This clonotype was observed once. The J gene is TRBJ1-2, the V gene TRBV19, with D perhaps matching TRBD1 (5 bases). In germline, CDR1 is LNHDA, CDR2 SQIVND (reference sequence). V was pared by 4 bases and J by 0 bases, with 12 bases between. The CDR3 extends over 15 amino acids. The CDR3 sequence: CASSNGGAANYGYTF. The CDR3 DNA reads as TGTGCCAGTAGTAACGGCGGGGCTGCTAACTATGGCTACACCTTC.

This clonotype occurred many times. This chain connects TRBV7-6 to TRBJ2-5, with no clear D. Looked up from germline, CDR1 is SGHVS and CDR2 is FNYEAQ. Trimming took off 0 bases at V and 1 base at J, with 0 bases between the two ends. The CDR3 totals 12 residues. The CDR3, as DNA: TGTGCCAGCAGCTTAGCCCAAGAGACCCAGTACTTC. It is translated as CASSLAQETQYF.

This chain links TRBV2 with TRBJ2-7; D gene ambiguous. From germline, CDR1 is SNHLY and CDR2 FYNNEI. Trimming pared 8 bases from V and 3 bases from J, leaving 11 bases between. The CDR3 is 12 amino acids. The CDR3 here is CASVLSSYEQYF. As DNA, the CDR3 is TGTGCCAGCGTACTGAGTAGCTACGAGCAGTACTTC.

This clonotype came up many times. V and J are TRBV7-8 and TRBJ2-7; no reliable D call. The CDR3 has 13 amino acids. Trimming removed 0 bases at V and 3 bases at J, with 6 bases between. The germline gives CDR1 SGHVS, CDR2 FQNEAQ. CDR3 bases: TGTGCCAGCAGCTTAGCGGCGTACTACGAGCAGTACTTC. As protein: CASSLAAYYEQYF. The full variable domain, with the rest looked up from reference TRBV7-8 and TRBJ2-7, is GAGVSQSPRYKVAKRGQDVALRCDPISGHVSLFWYQQALGQGPEFLTYFQNEAQLDKSGLPSDRFFAERPEGSVSTLKIQRTQQEDSAVYLCASSLAAYYEQYFGPGTRLTVT.

This CDR3 reads CASSSSWTGETQYF. The CDR3 DNA sequence: TGTGCCAGCAGTTCTAGCTGGACGGGGGAGACCCAGTACTTC. The gene calls are TRBV27 and TRBJ2-5, with a possible D match to TRBD2 (5 bases). The CDR3 length is 14 residues. Germline CDR1 and CDR2: MNHEY and SMNVEV (reference sequence). Trimming removed 4 bases at V and 5 bases at J, with 14 bases between.

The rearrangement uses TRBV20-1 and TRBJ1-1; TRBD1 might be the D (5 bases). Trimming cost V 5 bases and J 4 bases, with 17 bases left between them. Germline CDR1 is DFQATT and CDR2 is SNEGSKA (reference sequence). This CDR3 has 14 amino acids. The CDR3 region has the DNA TGCAGTGCTCAAAAGCTCGGGGGGGGCACTGAAGCTTTCTTT. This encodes CSAQKLGGGTEAFF.

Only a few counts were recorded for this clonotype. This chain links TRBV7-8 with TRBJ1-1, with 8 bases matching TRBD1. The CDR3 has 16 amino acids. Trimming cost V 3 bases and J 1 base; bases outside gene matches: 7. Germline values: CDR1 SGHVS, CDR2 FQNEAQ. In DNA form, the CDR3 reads TGTGCCAGCAGCTTCAGGCCGGGACAGGAGAACACTGAAGCTTTCTTT. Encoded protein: CASSFRPGQENTEAFF.

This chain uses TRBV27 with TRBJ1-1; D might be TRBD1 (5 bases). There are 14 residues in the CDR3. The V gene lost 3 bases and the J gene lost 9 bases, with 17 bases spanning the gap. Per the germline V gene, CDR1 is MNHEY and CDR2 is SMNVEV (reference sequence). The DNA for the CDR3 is TGTGCCAGCAGTTTGCAGGGTTTCACCGAGAAAGCTTTCTTT. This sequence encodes CASSLQGFTEKAFF.

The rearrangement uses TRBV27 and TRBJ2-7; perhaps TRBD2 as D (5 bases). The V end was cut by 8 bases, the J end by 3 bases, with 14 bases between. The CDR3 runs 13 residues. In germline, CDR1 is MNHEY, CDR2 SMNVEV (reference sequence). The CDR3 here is CASSRAGYYEQYF. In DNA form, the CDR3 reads TGTGCCAGCTCGAGGGCCGGCTACTACGAGCAGTACTTC.

The CDR3 nucleotides read TGCAGTGTTAAAAGGCCCGACAGCCGCGGCTTCTATGGCTACACCTTC. Protein sequence: CSVKRPDSRGFYGYTF. The rearrangement uses TRBV20-1 and TRBJ1-2; D might be TRBD1 (5 bases). This CDR3 contains 16 residues. Germline lookup yields CDR1 DFQATT and CDR2 SNEGSKA (reference sequence). Trimming pared 7 bases from V and 4 bases from J, leaving 25 bases between.

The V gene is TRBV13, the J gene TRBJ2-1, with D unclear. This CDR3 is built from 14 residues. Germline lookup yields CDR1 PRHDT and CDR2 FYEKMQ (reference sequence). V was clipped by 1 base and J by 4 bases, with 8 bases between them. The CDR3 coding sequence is TGTGCCAGCAGCTTAGAGAGCAAATACAATGAGCAGTTCTTC. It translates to CASSLESKYNEQFF.

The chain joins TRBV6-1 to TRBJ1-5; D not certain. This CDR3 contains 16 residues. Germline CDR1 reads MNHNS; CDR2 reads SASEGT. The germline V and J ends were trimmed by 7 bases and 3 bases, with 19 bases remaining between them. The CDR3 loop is CASKWGPRENNQPQHF. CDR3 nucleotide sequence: TGTGCCAGCAAGTGGGGTCCCCGGGAGAACAATCAGCCCCAGCATTTT.

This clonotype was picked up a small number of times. The CDR3 DNA reads TGTGCCAGCAGTTGGACAGGGTATGGTAATTCACCCCTCCACTTT. Translated, it gives CASSWTGYGNSPLHF. The gene calls are TRBV27 and TRBJ1-6; 8 positions agree with TRBD1. Unmatched junction bases numbered 5, after V lost 4 bases and J lost 6 bases. This CDR3 is 15 amino acids long. Germline values: CDR1 MNHEY, CDR2 SMNVEV (reference sequence).

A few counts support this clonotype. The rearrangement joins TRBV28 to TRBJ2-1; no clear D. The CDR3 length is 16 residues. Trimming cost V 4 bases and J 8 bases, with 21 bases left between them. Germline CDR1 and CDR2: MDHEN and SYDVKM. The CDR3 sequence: CASSCPECIEVDEQFF. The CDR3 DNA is TGTGCCAGCAGTTGTCCTGAGTGCATCGAAGTCGATGAGCAGTTCTTC.

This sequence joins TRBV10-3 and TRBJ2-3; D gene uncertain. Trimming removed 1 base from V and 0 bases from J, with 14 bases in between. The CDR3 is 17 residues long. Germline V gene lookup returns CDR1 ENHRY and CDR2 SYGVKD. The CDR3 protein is CAISEYGGPASTDTQYF. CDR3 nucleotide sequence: TGTGCCATCAGTGAGTACGGCGGACCAGCAAGCACAGATACGCAGTATTTT.

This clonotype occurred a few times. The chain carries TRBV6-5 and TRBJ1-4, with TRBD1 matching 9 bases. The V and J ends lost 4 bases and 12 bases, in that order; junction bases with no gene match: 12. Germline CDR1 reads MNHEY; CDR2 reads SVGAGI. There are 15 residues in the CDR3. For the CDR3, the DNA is TGTGCCAGCAGTTTCCGGACAGGGGCCACCTTGGAACTGTTTTTT. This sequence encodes CASSFRTGATLELFF.

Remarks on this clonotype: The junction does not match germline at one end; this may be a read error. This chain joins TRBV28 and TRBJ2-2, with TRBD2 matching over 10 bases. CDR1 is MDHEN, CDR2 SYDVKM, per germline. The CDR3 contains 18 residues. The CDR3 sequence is CANSRTSGILPHTGELFF. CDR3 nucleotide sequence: TGTGCCAACAGTCGGACTAGCGGAATCCTCCCGCACACCGGGGAGCTGTTTTTT.

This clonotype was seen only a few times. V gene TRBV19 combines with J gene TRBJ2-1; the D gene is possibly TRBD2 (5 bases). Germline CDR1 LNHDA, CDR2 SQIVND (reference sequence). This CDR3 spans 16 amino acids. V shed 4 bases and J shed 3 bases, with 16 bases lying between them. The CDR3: CASSSGPSGLYNEQFF. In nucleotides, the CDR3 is TGTGCCAGTAGTAGCGGACCTTCCGGACTCTACAATGAGCAGTTCTTC.

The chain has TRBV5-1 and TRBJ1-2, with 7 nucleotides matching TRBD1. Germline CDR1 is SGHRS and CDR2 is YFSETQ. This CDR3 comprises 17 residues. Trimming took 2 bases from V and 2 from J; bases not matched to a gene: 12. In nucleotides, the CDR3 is TGCGCCAGCAGCTTCACAGGGGAAGGGGTGGCGAACTATGGCTACACCTTC. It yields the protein CASSFTGEGVANYGYTF.

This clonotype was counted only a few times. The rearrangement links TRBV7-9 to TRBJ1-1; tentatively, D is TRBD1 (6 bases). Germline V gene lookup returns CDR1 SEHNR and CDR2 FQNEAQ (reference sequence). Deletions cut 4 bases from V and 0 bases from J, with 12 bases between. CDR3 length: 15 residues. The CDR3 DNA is TGTGCCAGCAGCTATCTACAGGGTGTGAACACTGAAGCTTTCTTT. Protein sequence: CASSYLQGVNTEAFF.